Listed here are 8 T cell receptor beta chains from one sample, sequenced in a study of fetal regulatory T cell absence and autoimmunity. Sequencing was performed with immunoSEQ multiplex PCR; in TCRdb, only in-frame clones are kept and a portion is missing. The table lists more than 85,000 clones, around 72% of them singletons. The sequencing sample was made of pancreas tissue. The origin of the receptors is a male donor with IPEX syndrome.

The V call is TRBV25-1, the J call TRBJ2-7, with a weak D call TRBD1 (6 bases). In germline, CDR1 is MGHDK, CDR2 SYGVNS. The V end lost 3 bases, the J end lost 4 bases, and 10 bases lay between the germline ends. The CDR3 consists of 13 residues. This chain's CDR3 is CASSDRGRYEQYF. The CDR3 DNA reads TGTGCCAGCAGTGACAGGGGCCGATACGAGCAGTACTTC.

The chain has TRBV7-6 and TRBJ2-1, with 13 positions matching TRBD2. The CDR3 consists of 16 residues. J lost 2 bases, V lost 5 bases, and 3 bases had no gene match. In germline, CDR1 is SGHVS, CDR2 FNYEAQ. In nucleotides, the CDR3 is TGTGCCAGCAGCCGGACTAGCGGGAGACCCTACAATGAGCAGTTCTTC. Translation gives CASSRTSGRPYNEQFF.

This clone was counted a single time. The chain recombines TRBV5-4 with TRBJ2-7; D is undetermined. CDR3 length: 13 amino acids. V lost 0 bases, J lost 2 bases, and 6 bases lay in between. The V gene's germline CDR1 is SGHNT and CDR2 YYREEE (reference sequence). The CDR3 DNA follows: TGTGCCAGCAGCTTGGGGGCAGCCTACGAGCAGTACTTC. Its protein is CASSLGAAYEQYF.

This chain connects TRBV11-2 to TRBJ1-1; D call uncertain. Germline-derived CDR1 and CDR2 are SGHAT and FQNNGV. Trimming shortened V by 0 bases and J by 5 bases, and 10 bases separated the two germline ends. This CDR3 region has 14 residues. CDR3 DNA: TGTGCCAGCAGCTTAGAAGCGGGGATGACTGAAGCTTTCTTT. Translated, it gives CASSLEAGMTEAFF.

Points on this clone: Germline and junction disagree at one end, which may indicate a read error. The chain employs TRBV7-7 and TRBJ2-5; possible D gene TRBD1, 6 bases. Per germline, CDR1 SSHAT and CDR2 FNYEAQ (reference sequence). CDR3 length: 13 amino acids. In DNA form, the CDR3 reads TGTGCTAGCAGCTCTACAGGGCCCGAGACCCAGTACTTC. Translated: CASSSTGPETQYF.

The V and J genes are TRBV6-5 and TRBJ2-2; TRBD2 agrees at 7 bases. Germline assignment: CDR1 MNHEY and CDR2 SVGAGI. The CDR3 consists of 14 residues. Germline trimming cut 0 bases from V and 8 bases from J; bases unmatched to any gene: 3. CDR3 residues: CASSYSGGGGELFF. CDR3 nucleotides: TGTGCCAGCAGTTACTCGGGCGGGGGAGGGGAGCTGTTTTTT.

This clone has a handful of counts. The rearrangement uses TRBV2 and TRBJ1-3, with D tentatively TRBD1 (5 bases). Per the germline V gene, CDR1 is SNHLY and CDR2 is FYNNEI. The CDR3 has 10 amino acids. The ends were cut back, 6 bases at V and 8 bases at J, with 5 bases in the middle. This CDR3 reads CASRGDTIYF. The CDR3, as DNA: TGTGCCAGCAGGGGGGACACCATATATTTT. Full variable domain (missing parts from reference TRBV2 and TRBJ1-3): EPEVTQTPSHQVTQMGQEVILRCVPISNHLYFYWYRQILGQKVEFLVSFYNNEISEKSEIFDDQFSVERPDGSNFTLKIRSTKLEDSAMYFCASRGDTIYFGEGSWLTVV.

V usage is TRBV9 and J usage is TRBJ1-5, with TRBD1 matching over 7 bases. The trim removed 3 bases at V and 2 bases at J, leaving 5 bases unmatched. Per the germline V gene, CDR1 is SGDLS and CDR2 is YYNGEE. This CDR3 is 15 amino acids long. CDR3 region: CASSARGYRNQPQHF. The CDR3 bases are TGTGCCAGCAGCGCCAGGGGGTATCGCAATCAGCCCCAGCATTTT.